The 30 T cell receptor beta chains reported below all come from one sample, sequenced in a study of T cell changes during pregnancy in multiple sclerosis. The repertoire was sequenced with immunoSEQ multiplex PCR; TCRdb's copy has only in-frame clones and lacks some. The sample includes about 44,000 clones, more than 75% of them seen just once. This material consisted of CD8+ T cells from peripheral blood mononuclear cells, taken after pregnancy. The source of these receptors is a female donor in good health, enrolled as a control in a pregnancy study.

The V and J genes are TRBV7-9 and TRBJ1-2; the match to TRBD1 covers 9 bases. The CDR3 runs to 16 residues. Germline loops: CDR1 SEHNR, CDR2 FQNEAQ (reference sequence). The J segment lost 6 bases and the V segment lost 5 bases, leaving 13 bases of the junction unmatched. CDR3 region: CASSRGQGGPRDGYTF. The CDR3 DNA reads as TGTGCCAGCAGCAGGGGACAGGGAGGTCCCAGGGATGGCTACACCTTC. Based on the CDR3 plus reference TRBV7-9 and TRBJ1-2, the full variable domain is DTGVSQNPRHKITKRGQNVTFRCDPISEHNRLYWYRQTLGQGPEFLTYFQNEAQLEKSRLLSDRFSAERPKGSFSTLEIQRTEQGDSAMYLCASSRGQGGPRDGYTFGSGTRLTVV.

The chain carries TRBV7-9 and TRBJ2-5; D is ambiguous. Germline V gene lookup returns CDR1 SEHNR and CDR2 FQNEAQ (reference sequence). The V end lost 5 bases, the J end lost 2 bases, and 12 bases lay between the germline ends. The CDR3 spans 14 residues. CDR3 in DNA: TGTGCCAGCAGCCCGCCCCTACGGCAAGAGACCCAGTACTTC. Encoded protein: CASSPPLRQETQYF.

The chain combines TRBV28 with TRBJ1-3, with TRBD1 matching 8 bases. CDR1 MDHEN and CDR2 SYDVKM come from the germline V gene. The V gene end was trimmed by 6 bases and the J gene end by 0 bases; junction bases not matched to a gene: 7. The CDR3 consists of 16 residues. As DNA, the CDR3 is TGTGCCAGCAGGATTTTAACAGGGGGCTCTGGAAACACCATATATTTT. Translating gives CASRILTGGSGNTIYF.

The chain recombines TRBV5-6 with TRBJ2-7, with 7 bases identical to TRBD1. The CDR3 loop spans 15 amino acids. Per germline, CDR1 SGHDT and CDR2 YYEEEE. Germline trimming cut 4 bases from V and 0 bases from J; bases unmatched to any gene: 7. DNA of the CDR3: TGTGCCAGCAGCCTTAGGGACAGAGGCTCCTACGAGCAGTACTTC. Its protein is CASSLRDRGSYEQYF.

CDR3 loop: CASSFGTGGYEQYF. The CDR3 DNA is TGTGCCAGCAGTTTCGGGACAGGGGGCTACGAGCAGTACTTC. The chain recombines TRBV27 with TRBJ2-7; 11 bases are a match to TRBD1. From germline, CDR1 is MNHEY and CDR2 SMNVEV (reference sequence). CDR3 length: 14 residues. V lost 3 bases, J lost 3 bases, and 1 base stayed unmatched.

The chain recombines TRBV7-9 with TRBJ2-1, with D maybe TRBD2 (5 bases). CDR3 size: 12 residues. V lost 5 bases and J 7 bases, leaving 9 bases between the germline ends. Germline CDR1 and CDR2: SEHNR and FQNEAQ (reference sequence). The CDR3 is CASSPGVNEQFF. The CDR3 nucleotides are TGTGCCAGCAGCCCCGGGGTAAATGAGCAGTTCTTC.

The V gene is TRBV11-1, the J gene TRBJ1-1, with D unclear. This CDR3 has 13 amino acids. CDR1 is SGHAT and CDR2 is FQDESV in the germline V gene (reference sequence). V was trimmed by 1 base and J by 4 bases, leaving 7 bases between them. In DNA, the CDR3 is TGTGCCAGCAGCTTAGAGGCGGGCACTGAAGCTTTCTTT. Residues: CASSLEAGTEAFF. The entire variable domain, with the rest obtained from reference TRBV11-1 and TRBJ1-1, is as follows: EAEVAQSPRYKITEKSQAVAFWCDPISGHATLYWYRQILGQGPELLVQFQDESVVDDSQLPKDRFSAERLKGVDSTLKIQPAELGDSAMYLCASSLEAGTEAFFGQGTRLTVV.

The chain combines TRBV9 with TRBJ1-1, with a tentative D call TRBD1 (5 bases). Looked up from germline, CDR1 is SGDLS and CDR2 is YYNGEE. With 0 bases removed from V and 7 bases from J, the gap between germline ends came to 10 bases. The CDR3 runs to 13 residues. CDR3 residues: CASSVADGGEAFF. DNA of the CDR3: TGTGCCAGCAGCGTAGCCGACGGGGGTGAAGCTTTCTTT.

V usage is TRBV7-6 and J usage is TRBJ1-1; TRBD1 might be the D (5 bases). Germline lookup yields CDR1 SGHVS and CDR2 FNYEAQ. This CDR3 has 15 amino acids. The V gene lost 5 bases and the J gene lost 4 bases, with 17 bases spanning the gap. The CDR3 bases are TGTGCCAGCAGCCCGGGACTAAGGGAGGGCACTGAAGCTTTCTTT. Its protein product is CASSPGLREGTEAFF.

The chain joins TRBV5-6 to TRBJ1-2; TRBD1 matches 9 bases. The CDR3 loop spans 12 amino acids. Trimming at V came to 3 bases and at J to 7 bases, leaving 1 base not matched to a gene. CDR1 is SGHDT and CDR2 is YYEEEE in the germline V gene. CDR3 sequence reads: CASSSGQGGYTF. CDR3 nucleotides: TGTGCCAGCAGCTCGGGACAGGGTGGCTACACCTTC. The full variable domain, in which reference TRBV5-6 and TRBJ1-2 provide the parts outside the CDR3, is DAGVTQSPTHLIKTRGQQVTLRCSPKSGHDTVSWYQQALGQGPQFIFQYYEEEERQRGNFPDRFSGHQFPNYSSELNVNALLLGDSALYLCASSSGQGGYTFGSGTRLTVV.

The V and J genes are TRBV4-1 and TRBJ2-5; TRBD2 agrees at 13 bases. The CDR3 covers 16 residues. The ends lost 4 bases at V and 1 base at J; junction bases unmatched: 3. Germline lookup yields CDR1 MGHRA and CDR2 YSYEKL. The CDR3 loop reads CASSLRTSGSQETQYF. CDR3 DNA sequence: TGCGCCAGCAGCCTTCGGACTAGCGGGAGCCAAGAGACCCAGTACTTC.

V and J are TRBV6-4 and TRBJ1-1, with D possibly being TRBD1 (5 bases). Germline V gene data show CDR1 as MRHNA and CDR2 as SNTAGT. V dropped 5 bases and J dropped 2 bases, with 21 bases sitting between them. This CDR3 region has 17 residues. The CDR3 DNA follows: TGTGCCAGCAGTCCCCGGGCAGGGAATATGATTAACACTGAAGCTTTCTTT. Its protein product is CASSPRAGNMINTEAFF.

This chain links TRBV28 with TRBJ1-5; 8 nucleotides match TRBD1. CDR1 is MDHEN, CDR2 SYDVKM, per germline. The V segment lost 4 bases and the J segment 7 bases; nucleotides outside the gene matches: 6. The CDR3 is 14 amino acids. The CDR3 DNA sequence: TGTGCCAGCAGTTCAGACAGGGGAAGGCAGCCCCAGCATTTT. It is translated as CASSSDRGRQPQHF. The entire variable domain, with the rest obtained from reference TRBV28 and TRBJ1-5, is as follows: DVKVTQSSRYLVKRTGEKVFLECVQDMDHENMFWYRQDPGLGLRLIYFSYDVKMKEKGDIPEGYSVSREKKERFSLILESASTNQTSMYLCASSSDRGRQPQHFGDGTRLSIL.

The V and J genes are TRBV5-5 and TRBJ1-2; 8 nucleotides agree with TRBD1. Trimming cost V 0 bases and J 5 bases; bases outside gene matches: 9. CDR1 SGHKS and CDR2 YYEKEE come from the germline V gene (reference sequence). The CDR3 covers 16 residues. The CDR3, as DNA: TGTGCCAGCAGCTTGGCGACGACAGGGGATAGTTATGGCTACACCTTC. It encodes CASSLATTGDSYGYTF.

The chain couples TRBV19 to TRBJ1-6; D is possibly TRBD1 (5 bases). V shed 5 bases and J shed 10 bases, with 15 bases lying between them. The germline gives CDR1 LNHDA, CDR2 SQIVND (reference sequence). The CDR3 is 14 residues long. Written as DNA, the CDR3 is TGTGCCAGTAGTCCTGGGGGGGAGAGCTCACCCCTCCACTTT. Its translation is CASSPGGESSPLHF. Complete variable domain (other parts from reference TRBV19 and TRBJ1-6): DGGITQSPKYLFRKEGQNVTLSCEQNLNHDAMYWYRQDPGQGLRLIYYSQIVNDFQKGDIAEGYSVSREKKESFPLTVTSAQKNPTAFYLCASSPGGESSPLHFGNGTRLTVT.

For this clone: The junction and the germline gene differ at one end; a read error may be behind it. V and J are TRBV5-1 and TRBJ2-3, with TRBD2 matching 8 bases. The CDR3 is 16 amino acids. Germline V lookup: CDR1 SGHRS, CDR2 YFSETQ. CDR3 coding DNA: TGCGCCAGCAGCTTGGACAACGGGGGGGACACAGATGCGCAGTATTTT. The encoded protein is CASSLDNGGDTDAQYF.

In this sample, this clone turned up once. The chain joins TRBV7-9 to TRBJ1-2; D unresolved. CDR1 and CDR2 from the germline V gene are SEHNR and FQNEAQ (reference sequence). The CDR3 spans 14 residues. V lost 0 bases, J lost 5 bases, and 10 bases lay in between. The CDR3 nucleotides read TGTGCCAGCAGCTTAGCTCGGCAGAGGTATGGCTACACCTTC. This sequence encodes CASSLARQRYGYTF.

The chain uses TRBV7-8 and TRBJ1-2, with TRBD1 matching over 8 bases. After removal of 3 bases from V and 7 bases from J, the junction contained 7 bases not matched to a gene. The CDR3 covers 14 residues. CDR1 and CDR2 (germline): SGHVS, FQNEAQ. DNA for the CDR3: TGTGCCAGCAGCTTGCCAGGGGGCTCAGGTGGCTACACCTTC. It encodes CASSLPGGSGGYTF.

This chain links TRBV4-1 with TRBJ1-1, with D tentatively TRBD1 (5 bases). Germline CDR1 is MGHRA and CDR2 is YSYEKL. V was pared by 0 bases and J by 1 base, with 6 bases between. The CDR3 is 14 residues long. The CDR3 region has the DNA TGCGCCAGCAGCCAAGACAGGGCGAACACTGAAGCTTTCTTT. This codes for CASSQDRANTEAFF.

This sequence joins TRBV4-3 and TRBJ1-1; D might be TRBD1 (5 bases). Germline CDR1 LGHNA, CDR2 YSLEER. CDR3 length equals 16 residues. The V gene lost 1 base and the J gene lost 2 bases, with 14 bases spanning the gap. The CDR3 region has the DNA TGCGCCAGCAGCCAAGTATCGGCAGGGTTAAACACTGAAGCTTTCTTT. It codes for CASSQVSAGLNTEAFF.

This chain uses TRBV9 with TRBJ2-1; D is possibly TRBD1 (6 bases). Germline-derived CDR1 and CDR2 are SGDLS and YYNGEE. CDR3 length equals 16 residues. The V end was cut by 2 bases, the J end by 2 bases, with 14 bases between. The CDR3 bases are TGTGCCAGCAGCGTTAACCGGGACATCACCTACAATGAGCAGTTCTTC. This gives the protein CASSVNRDITYNEQFF.

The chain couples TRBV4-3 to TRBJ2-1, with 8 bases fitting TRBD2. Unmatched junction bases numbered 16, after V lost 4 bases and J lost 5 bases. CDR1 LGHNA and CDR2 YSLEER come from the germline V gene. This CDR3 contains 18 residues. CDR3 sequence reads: CASSPKMGSGGMDNEQFF. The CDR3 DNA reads TGCGCCAGCAGCCCTAAGATGGGGTCGGGGGGGATGGACAATGAGCAGTTCTTC.

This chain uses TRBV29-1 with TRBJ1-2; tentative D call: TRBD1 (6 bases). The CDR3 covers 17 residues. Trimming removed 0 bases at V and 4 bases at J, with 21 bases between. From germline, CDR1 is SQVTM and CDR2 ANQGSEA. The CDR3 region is CSVEDFLHGQYGYGYTF. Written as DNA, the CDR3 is TGCAGCGTTGAAGATTTCTTGCATGGACAGTATGGCTATGGCTACACCTTC.

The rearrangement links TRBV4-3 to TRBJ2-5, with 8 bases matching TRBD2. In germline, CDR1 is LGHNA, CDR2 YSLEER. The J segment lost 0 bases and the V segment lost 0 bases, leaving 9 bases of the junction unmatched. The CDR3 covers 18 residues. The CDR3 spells CASSQDSAGGPDQETQYF. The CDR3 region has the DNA TGCGCCAGCAGCCAAGATTCCGCGGGGGGCCCCGACCAAGAGACCCAGTACTTC.

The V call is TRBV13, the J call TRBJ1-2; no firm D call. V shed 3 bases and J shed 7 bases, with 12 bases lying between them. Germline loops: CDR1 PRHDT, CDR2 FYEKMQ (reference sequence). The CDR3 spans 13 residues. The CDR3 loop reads CASSLDPGGGYTF. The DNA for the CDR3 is TGTGCCAGCAGCTTGGATCCAGGAGGTGGCTACACCTTC.

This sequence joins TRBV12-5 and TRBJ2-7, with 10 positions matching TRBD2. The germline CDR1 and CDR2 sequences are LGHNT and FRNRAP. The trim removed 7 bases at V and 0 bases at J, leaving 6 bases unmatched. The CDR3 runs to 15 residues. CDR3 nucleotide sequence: TGTGCTAGTGCAGACCCTAGCGGGGGCTCCTACGAGCAGTACTTC. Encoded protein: CASADPSGGSYEQYF.

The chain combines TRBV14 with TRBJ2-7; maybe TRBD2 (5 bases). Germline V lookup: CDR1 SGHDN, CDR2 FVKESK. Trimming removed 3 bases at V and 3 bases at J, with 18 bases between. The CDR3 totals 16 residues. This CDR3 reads CASSHPSDSAFYEQYF. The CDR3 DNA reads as TGTGCCAGCAGCCACCCCAGTGATAGCGCGTTCTACGAGCAGTACTTC.

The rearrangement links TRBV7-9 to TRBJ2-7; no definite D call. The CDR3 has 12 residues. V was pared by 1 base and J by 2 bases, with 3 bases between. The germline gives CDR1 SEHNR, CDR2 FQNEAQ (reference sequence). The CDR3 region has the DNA TGTGCCAGCAGCTTAGTTACCTACGAGCAGTACTTC. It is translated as CASSLVTYEQYF.

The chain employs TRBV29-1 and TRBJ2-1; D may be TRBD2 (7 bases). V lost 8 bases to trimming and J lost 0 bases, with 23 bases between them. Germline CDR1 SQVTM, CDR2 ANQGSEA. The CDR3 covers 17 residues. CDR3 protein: CSLGGAAGTSSYNEQFF. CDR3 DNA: TGCAGCCTCGGGGGCGCAGCGGGGACGAGCTCCTACAATGAGCAGTTCTTC.

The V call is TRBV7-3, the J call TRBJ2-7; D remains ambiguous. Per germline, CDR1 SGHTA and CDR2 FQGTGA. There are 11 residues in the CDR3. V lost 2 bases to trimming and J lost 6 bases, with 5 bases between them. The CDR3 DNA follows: TGTGCCAGCAGCTTAGGAGTCGAGCAGTACTTC. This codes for CASSLGVEQYF.